The clone carrying this T cell receptor beta chain has just a few counts. Under the authors' procedure: The assay estimated nucleated cells by amplifying reference gene primers. The table came from immunoSEQ multiplex PCR; TCRdb's copy has only in-frame clones and leaves some out. The DNA gave D and trimming, while V, J and clone size come from that table. The top ten hold approximately 1% of the sample, which has some 380,000 clones, 70% to 85% seen once. The data are from a study of blood T cell repertoires in COVID-19. Study background: Specimens from acute and convalescent COVID-19 originated in the United States, Italy and Spain.

The source material was peripheral blood. The TCR originated in a human donor with acute or convalescent COVID-19. The donor label of this sample is uncertain.

CDR3 region: CASSLSRGQGAFQPQHF. CDR3 coding DNA: TGTGCCAGCAGCTTGAGTAGGGGTCAGGGGGCTTTTCAGCCCCAGCATTTT. The rearrangement uses TRBV7-9 and TRBJ1-5; 8 nucleotides align to TRBD1. Trimming took 3 bases from V and 6 from J; bases not matched to a gene: 13. The CDR3 runs to 17 residues. Germline CDR1 and CDR2: SEHNR and FQNEAQ (reference sequence).